This T cell receptor (beta chain) emerged from a study of T cells after yellow fever vaccination. This clonotype was found many times. Its antigen is not identified. General study results and limits: Most clones from primary vaccination resurfaced after the booster (approximately 97% CD4, less than 90% CD8). A weaker secondary response peaked on day 5, the primary on day 15. Among all clonotypes, a small share was observed in both CD4 and CD8 compartments.

CDR3 length equals 13 residues. V was pared by 6 bases and J by 7 bases, with 13 bases between. Germline CDR1 and CDR2: SNHLY and FYNNEI. 5'RACE template switching produced TCR cDNA carrying a universal primer site and UMIs. MiXCR was run by TCRdb on the 5' RACE reads, yielding one entry per CDR3 protein. The sample includes some 250,000 distinct CDR3 sequences, 3.6% of them seen just once. The sequenced sample was PBMCs, obtained 15 days after the yellow fever booster vaccination. The clonotype originates from a man between 18 and 35 years old who received the YFV17D yellow fever vaccine. This chain links TRBV2 with TRBJ2-1; possible D gene TRBD1, 6 bases. The CDR3 here is CASSRGLGNEQFF. The CDR3 DNA follows: TGTGCCAGCAGCAGGGGATTGGGGAATGAGCAGTTCTTC.